This TCR beta chain originates from a study of CD8+ T cells in alopecia areata. It was for about 5 patients that CD4+ cells were sorted into CD25+CD127- cells. Individuals with alopecia areata gave both lesional scalp punch biopsies and peripheral blood for collection. Germline values: CDR1 ENHRY, CDR2 SYGVKD. V trimming: 0 bases; J trimming: 16 bases; junction bases outside the gene matches: 6. The CDR3 is 13 amino acids. Reverse transcription of extracted RNA yielded cDNA, which provided the sequencing template. The method was immunoSEQ multiplex PCR; TCRdb's version includes in-frame clones alone and lacks a portion of them. The sample lists more than 11,000 clones; 45% to 65% were seen once.

The sequenced sample consisted of CD4+ Tregs sorted from blood. This receptor was taken from a human donor with alopecia areata. V gene TRBV10-3 combines with J gene TRBJ2-1, with 10 bases that match TRBD2. The CDR3 loop is CAISESLAGGLFF. CDR3 DNA sequence: TGTGCCATCAGTGAGTCATTAGCGGGAGGTTTATTCTTC.